These 31 T cell receptor beta chains were all obtained from the same sample, sequenced in a study of fetal regulatory T cell absence and autoimmunity. TCRdb's table, derived via immunoSEQ multiplex PCR, lists solely in-frame clones and lacks some. The sample carries approximately 94,000 clones, roughly 70% recorded once. Sequenced input: pancreas tissue. The receptor set was obtained from a male donor with IPEX syndrome.

The chain recombines TRBV6-5 with TRBJ2-5, with D perhaps matching TRBD1 (6 bases). Trimming stripped 8 bases from V and 1 base from J, with 14 bases between. Germline V gene data show CDR1 as MNHEY and CDR2 as SVGAGI. The CDR3 sequence is 14 residues long. The CDR3 DNA is TGTGCCAGCCCTACCAGGGGAGCCCAAGAGACCCAGTACTTC. It codes for CASPTRGAQETQYF.

The CDR3 nucleotides are TGCAGCGTTGATGCTCGGGACCACACAGATACGCAGTATTTT. Amino acid sequence: CSVDARDHTDTQYF. The chain joins TRBV29-1 to TRBJ2-3; possibly TRBD1 or TRBD2 for D (5 bases each). The CDR3 contains 14 residues. CDR1 and CDR2 (germline): SQVTM, ANQGSEA. V shed 3 bases and J shed 2 bases, with 12 bases lying between them.

The chain employs TRBV7-8 and TRBJ1-1, with TRBD1 as a possible D gene (5 bases). V lost 7 bases to trimming and J lost 0 bases, with 12 bases between them. From germline, CDR1 is SGHVS and CDR2 FQNEAQ. This CDR3 is 14 amino acids long. In nucleotides, the CDR3 is TGTGCCAGCATCGGGGGGGGGATGAACACTGAAGCTTTCTTT. As protein: CASIGGGMNTEAFF.

The rearrangement links TRBV25-1 to TRBJ2-7; D is undetermined. Trimming cost V 1 base and J 2 bases, with 12 bases left between them. CDR3 size: 15 residues. The germline gives CDR1 MGHDK, CDR2 SYGVNS. The CDR3 bases are TGTGCCAGCAGTGAATCTACCGCCCGAGCCTACGAGCAGTACTTC. Protein sequence: CASSESTARAYEQYF.

This chain uses TRBV29-1 with TRBJ2-3; 8 nucleotides line up with TRBD2. This CDR3 region has 14 residues. Germline loops: CDR1 SQVTM, CDR2 ANQGSEA. With V trimmed by 4 bases and J by 5 bases, 8 bases remained unmatched. This CDR3 reads CSVGSGSGLDTQYF. The CDR3 coding sequence is TGCAGCGTTGGAAGCGGGAGCGGCCTAGATACGCAGTATTTT.

This chain joins TRBV5-6 and TRBJ2-7; D remains unclear. The CDR3 sequence is 14 residues long. V shed 1 base and J shed 2 bases, with 10 bases lying between them. Germline V gene lookup returns CDR1 SGHDT and CDR2 YYEEEE. The chain's CDR3 is CASSLLWSPYEQYF. CDR3 sequence (DNA): TGTGCCAGCAGCTTGTTATGGAGCCCCTACGAGCAGTACTTC. The variable domain in full, with the rest retrieved from reference TRBV5-6 and TRBJ2-7, is DAGVTQSPTHLIKTRGQQVTLRCSPKSGHDTVSWYQQALGQGPQFIFQYYEEEERQRGNFPDRFSGHQFPNYSSELNVNALLLGDSALYLCASSLLWSPYEQYFGPGTRLTVT.

This clone was found a few times. The J gene is TRBJ1-5, the V gene TRBV6-1, with D uncertain. The CDR3 runs to 12 residues. Germline V gene sequence: CDR1 MNHNS, CDR2 SASEGT. V was pared by 1 base and J by 7 bases, with 5 bases between. CDR3 sequence reads: CASSEGAQPQHF. Here the CDR3 DNA reads TGTGCCAGCAGTGAAGGGGCGCAGCCCCAGCATTTT.

V and J are TRBV5-1 and TRBJ2-7, with D hard to call. The CDR3 is made up of 14 amino acids. Germline V gene lookup returns CDR1 SGHRS and CDR2 YFSETQ. Trimming pared 2 bases from V and 3 bases from J, leaving 12 bases between. The CDR3 DNA sequence: TGCGCCAGCAGCTTTTTATACGACGTCTACGAGCAGTACTTC. Its translation: CASSFLYDVYEQYF.

V usage is TRBV21-1 and J usage is TRBJ2-7; the table names TRBD1, a call not compared with the DNA. TRBV21-1 corresponds to a pseudogene. This CDR3 is built from 14 residues. This CDR3 reads CASTPSRGSGEQYF. CDR3 DNA: TGTGCCAGCACCCCTAGCAGGGGCTCAGGCGAGCAGTACTTC.

The V and J genes are TRBV11-2 and TRBJ2-4; D gene unclear. The CDR3 has 13 residues. Trimming pared 3 bases from V and 8 bases from J, leaving 11 bases between. CDR1 and CDR2 from the germline V gene are SGHAT and FQNNGV. DNA of the CDR3: TGTGCCAGCAGCTTCCGCCCGTTCGACATTCAGTACTTC. Translating gives CASSFRPFDIQYF.

Regarding this clone: The junction differs from germline at one of its ends, possibly a read error. The chain uses TRBV10-1 and TRBJ1-6, with TRBD1 matching over 8 bases. CDR1 and CDR2 (germline): WNHNN, SYGVQD (reference sequence). There are 13 residues in the CDR3. The CDR3 nucleotides read TGCGCCAGCAGTGCAGGGACAGGAGCCTCAGGACCCTTT. It encodes CASSAGTGASGPF.

CDR3 in DNA: TGTGCCAGCAGTTCGTCCGGACCGGTGAGCACAGATACGCAGTATTTT. This sequence encodes CASSSSGPVSTDTQYF. V is TRBV6-5 and J is TRBJ2-3; D is ambiguous. V lost 4 bases and J 0 bases, leaving 14 bases between the germline ends. CDR3 length equals 16 residues. CDR1 and CDR2 from the germline V gene are MNHEY and SVGAGI.

The sample holds one count of this clone. V is TRBV10-3 and J is TRBJ1-1; TRBD1 is a possible D gene (5 bases). This CDR3 spans 13 amino acids. Germline lookup yields CDR1 ENHRY and CDR2 SYGVKD. The CDR3 DNA follows: TGTGCATCAGGGTACGGGGAAGGAACTGAAGCTTTCTTT. Its translation is CASGYGEGTEAFF.

The CDR3 DNA sequence: TGCGCCAGCAGCTTGGGACTAGCGCTCTACAATGAGCAGTTCTTC. Protein sequence: CASSLGLALYNEQFF. This rearrangement joins TRBV5-1 to TRBJ2-1; TRBD2 matches at 8 bases. The ends lost 0 bases at V and 3 bases at J; junction bases unmatched: 2. Germline values: CDR1 SGHRS, CDR2 YFSETQ. The length of the CDR3 is 15 residues.

V and J are TRBV9 and TRBJ2-5, with D perhaps assigned TRBD1 or TRBD2 (5 bases each). The CDR3 spans 14 residues. The V end lost 3 bases, the J end lost 1 base, and 10 bases lay between the germline ends. Germline assignment: CDR1 SGDLS and CDR2 YYNGEE. CDR3 DNA: TGTGCCAGCAGCGAGGGACGAGTCCAAGAGACCCAGTACTTC. It is translated as CASSEGRVQETQYF.

This chain joins TRBV19 and TRBJ2-7, with unresolved D. CDR3 length equals 14 residues. From germline, CDR1 is LNHDA and CDR2 SQIVND (reference sequence). V lost 2 bases and J lost 2, with 10 bases in between. The CDR3 region is CASSIRAGTYEQYF. The CDR3 nucleotides read TGTGCCAGTAGTATACGGGCCGGAACCTACGAGCAGTACTTC. Full variable domain (missing parts from reference TRBV19 and TRBJ2-7): DGGITQSPKYLFRKEGQNVTLSCEQNLNHDAMYWYRQDPGQGLRLIYYSQIVNDFQKGDIAEGYSVSREKKESFPLTVTSAQKNPTAFYLCASSIRAGTYEQYFGPGTRLTVT.

This clone was counted only a few times. The V call is TRBV11-2, the J call TRBJ1-1, with D maybe TRBD1 (5 bases). Germline CDR1 reads SGHAT; CDR2 reads FQNNGV. The germline V and J ends were trimmed by 2 bases and 0 bases, with 16 bases remaining between them. The CDR3 contains 17 residues. CDR3 loop: CASSLNHLDIMNTEAFF. The CDR3 nucleotides read TGTGCCAGCAGCTTAAACCATCTGGACATCATGAACACTGAAGCTTTCTTT. Based on the CDR3 plus reference TRBV11-2 and TRBJ1-1, the full variable domain is EAGVAQSPRYKIIEKRQSVAFWCNPISGHATLYWYQQILGQGPKLLIQFQNNGVVDDSQLPKDRFSAERLKGVDSTLKIQPAKLEDSAVYLCASSLNHLDIMNTEAFFGQGTRLTVV.

V is TRBV7-9 and J is TRBJ2-1; D gene ambiguous. The germline V and J ends were trimmed by 5 bases and 6 bases, with 14 bases remaining between them. The CDR3 loop spans 14 amino acids. Germline lookup yields CDR1 SEHNR and CDR2 FQNEAQ (reference sequence). DNA for the CDR3: TGTGCCAGCAGCCCCCGAGGTCGGCCCAATGAGCAGTTCTTC. Residues: CASSPRGRPNEQFF.

The chain links TRBV6-4 to TRBJ2-3, with D unresolved. CDR1 is MRHNA and CDR2 is SNTAGT in the germline V gene. Trimming shortened V by 4 bases and J by 4 bases, and 3 bases separated the two germline ends. CDR3 length equals 11 residues. CDR3: CASSVADTQYF. DNA for the CDR3: TGTGCCAGCAGTGTAGCAGATACGCAGTATTTT.

V is TRBV18 and J is TRBJ2-3, with D perhaps matching TRBD2 (5 bases). Germline V lookup: CDR1 KGHSH, CDR2 LQKENI. Trimming cost V 2 bases and J 4 bases, with 19 bases left between them. The CDR3 is made up of 17 amino acids. CDR3 amino acids: CASSPILTSRVADTQYF. DNA of the CDR3: TGTGCCAGCTCACCAATACTTACTAGTAGAGTTGCAGATACGCAGTATTTT. The whole variable domain, remainder taken from reference TRBV18 and TRBJ2-3, is NAGVMQNPRHLVRRRGQEARLRCSPMKGHSHVYWYRQLPEEGLKFMVYLQKENIIDESGMPKERFSAEFPKEGPSILRIQQVVRGDSAAYFCASSPILTSRVADTQYFGPGTRLTVL.

The chain is built from TRBV11-2 and TRBJ2-1, with TRBD2 as a possible D gene (7 bases). The germline gives CDR1 SGHAT, CDR2 FQNNGV. The ends were cut back, 2 bases at V and 5 bases at J, with 13 bases in the middle. The CDR3 spans 15 residues. The CDR3 DNA follows: TGTGCCAGCAGCTTACAACGGGGGGCACACAATGAGCAGTTCTTC. Translating it yields CASSLQRGAHNEQFF.

The chain has TRBV28 and TRBJ2-2, with unresolved D. CDR3 length: 10 amino acids. Germline values: CDR1 MDHEN, CDR2 SYDVKM. Trimming removed 7 bases from V and 7 bases from J, with 4 bases in between. The CDR3: CASKGGELFF. CDR3 in DNA: TGTGCCAGCAAGGGCGGGGAGCTGTTTTTT.

This clone was detected only a few times. The CDR3 loop reads CSAQISYEQYF. In DNA form, the CDR3 reads TGCAGTGCTCAGATCTCCTACGAGCAGTACTTC. The J gene is TRBJ2-7, the V gene TRBV20-1, with D uncertain. The V end was cut by 5 bases, the J end by 0 bases, with 5 bases between. Looked up from germline, CDR1 is DFQATT and CDR2 is SNEGSKA (reference sequence). CDR3 length equals 11 residues.

The chain links TRBV6-5 to TRBJ2-1, with a tentative D call TRBD2 (7 bases). This CDR3 comprises 13 residues. CDR1 is MNHEY and CDR2 is SVGAGI in the germline V gene. V lost 4 bases to trimming and J lost 6 bases, with 10 bases between them. The CDR3 region has the DNA TGTGCCAGCAGTTGGAGGGGGGGCAATGAGCAGTTCTTC. Protein: CASSWRGGNEQFF.

Details on this clone: Mismatch with germline at one junction end may stem from a read error. This sequence joins TRBV30 and TRBJ1-2, with 12 positions matching TRBD1. The CDR3 is 11 amino acids. Germline V lookup: CDR1 GTSNPN, CDR2 SVGIG (reference sequence). Written as DNA, the CDR3 is TGCTGTGGGACAGGGGGCAGCGGCTACACCTTC. This gives the protein CCGTGGSGYTF.

The chain employs TRBV6-5 and TRBJ2-3; D uncertain. V lost 4 bases to trimming and J lost 0 bases, with 11 bases between them. This CDR3 is 15 amino acids long. CDR1 MNHEY and CDR2 SVGAGI come from the germline V gene. The CDR3 DNA reads TGTGCCAGCAGTTTGTCGGCGCCTAGCACAGATACGCAGTATTTT. Translating it yields CASSLSAPSTDTQYF.

The chain combines TRBV29-1 with TRBJ2-2; D might be TRBD1 or TRBD2, each matching 5 bases. The V gene lost 5 bases and the J gene lost 4 bases, with 11 bases spanning the gap. The CDR3 loop spans 13 amino acids. Germline loops: CDR1 SQVTM, CDR2 ANQGSEA. In DNA form, the CDR3 reads TGCAGCGTTCGAGGGGCAGCCACCGGGGAGCTGTTTTTT. It yields the protein CSVRGAATGELFF.

This sequence joins TRBV5-4 and TRBJ2-5, with 12 bases fitting TRBD2. V lost 1 base, J lost 1 base, and 2 bases stayed unmatched. The CDR3 runs 16 residues. The V gene's germline CDR1 is SGHNT and CDR2 YYREEE (reference sequence). CDR3 sequence: CASSLTSGGIQETQYF. The CDR3 DNA follows: TGTGCCAGCAGCTTGACTAGCGGGGGGATCCAAGAGACCCAGTACTTC.

This clone was found a few times. The chain couples TRBV30 to TRBJ1-2; 7 bases match TRBD1. CDR1 and CDR2 from the germline V gene are GTSNPN and SVGIG (reference sequence). The CDR3 length is 14 residues. V dropped 1 base and J dropped 4; count of bases not matched to a gene: 6. In DNA form, the CDR3 reads TGTGCCTGGAGTGCTACAGGGGCCTTCTATGGCTACACCTTC. Translating it yields CAWSATGAFYGYTF.

This clone is a singleton in its sample. The chain uses TRBV5-1 and TRBJ2-7; TRBD1 matches at 8 bases. The CDR3 covers 15 residues. CDR1 is SGHRS, CDR2 YFSETQ, per germline. The junction had 9 bases not matched to a gene; V was cut back by 7 bases and J by 0 bases. The CDR3 protein is CASGPRTGSSYEQYF. CDR3 DNA sequence: TGCGCCAGCGGACCACGGACAGGGAGCTCCTACGAGCAGTACTTC.

The chain carries TRBV19 and TRBJ2-7, with 9 positions matching TRBD2. The CDR3 covers 15 residues. CDR1 is LNHDA, CDR2 SQIVND, per germline (reference sequence). J lost 2 bases, V lost 6 bases, and 8 bases had no gene match. The CDR3 sequence: CASRSVAGEAYEQYF. The CDR3 DNA is TGTGCCAGTAGATCCGTAGCGGGAGAGGCCTACGAGCAGTACTTC.